This note documents a single TCR beta chain sequence. Its antigen is currently unknown. Sequenced by immunoSEQ multiplex PCR; TCRdb stores in-frame clones only, minus some. The table lists approximately 100,000 clones, 90% of them singletons, with approximately 1.2% in the top ten. The data were obtained in a study of T cell responses to AZD1222 COVID-19 vaccine. Study summary: The analysis combined second doses at about 4 or about 12 weeks.

Trimming removed 8 bases at V and 1 base at J, with 15 bases between. CDR1 DFQATT and CDR2 SNEGSKA come from the germline V gene (reference sequence). CDR3 length: 14 residues. Study conclusions and caveats: Among vaccine-associated CD4 TCRs, coverage spanned spike, with dominance at 160-218 and 743-854. Baseline testing showed seropositivity in only five to seven AZD1222 recipients. Spike-specific TCR breadth and depth were elevated following two AZD1222 doses.

The chain is built from TRBV20-1 and TRBJ2-1; D perhaps matches TRBD2 (6 bases). This clonotype was sampled from an adult in good health. Specimen: peripheral blood, collected on day 0 of AZD1222 vaccination. The CDR3 region has the DNA TGCAGTCCTCGTGGTAGCGGATCCTACAATGAGCAGTTCTTC. Its translation: CSPRGSGSYNEQFF.